These T cell receptor beta chains were read from a single sample in a study of OX40 agonist ivuxolimab in advanced cancers. The data were produced by immunoSEQ multiplex PCR, yet TCRdb's version contains in-frame clones alone and is incomplete. The table lists approximately 70,000 clones, approximately 94% of them singletons, with around 16% in the top ten. The source material was CD4+ or CD8+ T cells sorted from blood, sampled in a trial of the OX40 agonist ivuxolimab. The receptor source for this set is an adult with an advanced solid tumor such as melanoma, head and neck, liver or kidney cancer. The CDR3 runs from the conserved cysteine through the conserved F or W. The D gene is left open where the match is weak. Rows may omit the clone size; those that give it use once, few, many or a size class.

v_gene	abundance	d_gene	j_gene	CDR3aa	CDR3nt
TRBV9	-	TRBD2	TRBJ2-5	CASSLTSGMWQETQYF	TGTGCCAGCAGCTTGACTAGCGGGATGTGGCAAGAGACCCAGTACTTC
TRBV27	-	-	TRBJ2-5	CASSSLPPPGWQETQYF	TGTGCCAGCAGTTCCTTACCGCCCCCCGGGTGGCAAGAGACCCAGTACTTC
TRBV11-2	-	-	TRBJ2-7	CASSQMGDSPYEQYF	TGTGCCAGCAGCCAGATGGGGGACTCCCCCTACGAGCAGTACTTC
TRBV6-5	-	-	TRBJ2-7	CASSYGYQGYEQYF	TGTGCCAGCAGTTACGGCTATCAGGGGTACGAGCAGTACTTC
TRBV27	-	-	TRBJ2-7	CASSLSLGDRYEQYF	TGTGCCAGCAGTTTATCATTAGGAGACAGGTACGAGCAGTACTTC
TRBV13	-	-	TRBJ2-3	CASSQSLLGDTQYF	TGTGCCAGCAGCCAAAGCCTTCTAGGAGATACGCAGTATTTT
TRBV11-1	-	TRBD1	TRBJ1-2	CASSSGQGGGYTF	TGTGCCAGCAGCTCTGGACAGGGGGGCGGCTACACCTTC
TRBV4-3	once	-	TRBJ2-1	CASSQDGIADSYNEQFF	TGCGCCAGCAGCCAAGATGGAATAGCCGACTCCTACAATGAGCAGTTCTTC
TRBV5-1	-	TRBD2	TRBJ2-5	CASSFAGGAETQYF	TGCGCCAGCAGCTTCGCCGGGGGGGCAGAGACCCAGTACTTC
TRBV30	few	-	TRBJ1-1	CAWCRVTTEAFF	TGTGCCTGGTGCCGTGTGACCACTGAAGCTTTCTTT
TRBV5-1	-	-	TRBJ1-1	CASSPRQAGDLTEAFF	TGCGCCAGCAGCCCCCGTCAGGCAGGCGACCTCACTGAAGCTTTCTTT
TRBV4-3	-	-	TRBJ1-1	CASSQDGVRAFF	TGCGCCAGCAGCCAAGATGGGGTGAGAGCTTTCTTT
TRBV4-3	-	TRBD2	TRBJ2-1	CASSQYSGGDNEQFF	TGCGCCAGCAGCCAATATAGCGGGGGGGACAATGAGCAGTTCTTC
TRBV27	-	-	TRBJ2-5	CASSLTDGTPETQYF	TGTGCCAGCAGCCTTACCGACGGGACGCCTGAGACCCAGTACTTC